The entry that follows covers one T cell receptor beta chain sequence. What it recognizes is unknown. These data belong to a study of blood T cells in healthy people across ages. Findings and limits, study-wide: Not knowing donor CMV status may have confounded expanded clonotype changes.

The V gene end was trimmed by 4 bases and the J gene end by 12 bases; junction bases not matched to a gene: 14. The CDR3 covers 16 residues. Germline CDR1 is SGHTA and CDR2 is FQGNSA. A second PCR of about 7 to 12 cycles used a sample-barcoded 5' primer and a J-beta primer mix. TCRdb re-derived calls from the 5' RACE reads in MiXCR, one entry per CDR3 protein. The sample holds more than 650,000 distinct CDR3 sequences; less than 70% are singletons and the top ten take 40% to 50%. The clonotype comes from a man older than 75 in good health. Sequenced sample: blood. This sequence joins TRBV7-2 and TRBJ2-7; 14 bases are a match to TRBD2. The CDR3 DNA is TGTGCCAGCAGCTCCGAACCCGGGACTAGCGGGAGAGAAGGGTACTTC. Protein sequence: CASSSEPGTSGREGYF.